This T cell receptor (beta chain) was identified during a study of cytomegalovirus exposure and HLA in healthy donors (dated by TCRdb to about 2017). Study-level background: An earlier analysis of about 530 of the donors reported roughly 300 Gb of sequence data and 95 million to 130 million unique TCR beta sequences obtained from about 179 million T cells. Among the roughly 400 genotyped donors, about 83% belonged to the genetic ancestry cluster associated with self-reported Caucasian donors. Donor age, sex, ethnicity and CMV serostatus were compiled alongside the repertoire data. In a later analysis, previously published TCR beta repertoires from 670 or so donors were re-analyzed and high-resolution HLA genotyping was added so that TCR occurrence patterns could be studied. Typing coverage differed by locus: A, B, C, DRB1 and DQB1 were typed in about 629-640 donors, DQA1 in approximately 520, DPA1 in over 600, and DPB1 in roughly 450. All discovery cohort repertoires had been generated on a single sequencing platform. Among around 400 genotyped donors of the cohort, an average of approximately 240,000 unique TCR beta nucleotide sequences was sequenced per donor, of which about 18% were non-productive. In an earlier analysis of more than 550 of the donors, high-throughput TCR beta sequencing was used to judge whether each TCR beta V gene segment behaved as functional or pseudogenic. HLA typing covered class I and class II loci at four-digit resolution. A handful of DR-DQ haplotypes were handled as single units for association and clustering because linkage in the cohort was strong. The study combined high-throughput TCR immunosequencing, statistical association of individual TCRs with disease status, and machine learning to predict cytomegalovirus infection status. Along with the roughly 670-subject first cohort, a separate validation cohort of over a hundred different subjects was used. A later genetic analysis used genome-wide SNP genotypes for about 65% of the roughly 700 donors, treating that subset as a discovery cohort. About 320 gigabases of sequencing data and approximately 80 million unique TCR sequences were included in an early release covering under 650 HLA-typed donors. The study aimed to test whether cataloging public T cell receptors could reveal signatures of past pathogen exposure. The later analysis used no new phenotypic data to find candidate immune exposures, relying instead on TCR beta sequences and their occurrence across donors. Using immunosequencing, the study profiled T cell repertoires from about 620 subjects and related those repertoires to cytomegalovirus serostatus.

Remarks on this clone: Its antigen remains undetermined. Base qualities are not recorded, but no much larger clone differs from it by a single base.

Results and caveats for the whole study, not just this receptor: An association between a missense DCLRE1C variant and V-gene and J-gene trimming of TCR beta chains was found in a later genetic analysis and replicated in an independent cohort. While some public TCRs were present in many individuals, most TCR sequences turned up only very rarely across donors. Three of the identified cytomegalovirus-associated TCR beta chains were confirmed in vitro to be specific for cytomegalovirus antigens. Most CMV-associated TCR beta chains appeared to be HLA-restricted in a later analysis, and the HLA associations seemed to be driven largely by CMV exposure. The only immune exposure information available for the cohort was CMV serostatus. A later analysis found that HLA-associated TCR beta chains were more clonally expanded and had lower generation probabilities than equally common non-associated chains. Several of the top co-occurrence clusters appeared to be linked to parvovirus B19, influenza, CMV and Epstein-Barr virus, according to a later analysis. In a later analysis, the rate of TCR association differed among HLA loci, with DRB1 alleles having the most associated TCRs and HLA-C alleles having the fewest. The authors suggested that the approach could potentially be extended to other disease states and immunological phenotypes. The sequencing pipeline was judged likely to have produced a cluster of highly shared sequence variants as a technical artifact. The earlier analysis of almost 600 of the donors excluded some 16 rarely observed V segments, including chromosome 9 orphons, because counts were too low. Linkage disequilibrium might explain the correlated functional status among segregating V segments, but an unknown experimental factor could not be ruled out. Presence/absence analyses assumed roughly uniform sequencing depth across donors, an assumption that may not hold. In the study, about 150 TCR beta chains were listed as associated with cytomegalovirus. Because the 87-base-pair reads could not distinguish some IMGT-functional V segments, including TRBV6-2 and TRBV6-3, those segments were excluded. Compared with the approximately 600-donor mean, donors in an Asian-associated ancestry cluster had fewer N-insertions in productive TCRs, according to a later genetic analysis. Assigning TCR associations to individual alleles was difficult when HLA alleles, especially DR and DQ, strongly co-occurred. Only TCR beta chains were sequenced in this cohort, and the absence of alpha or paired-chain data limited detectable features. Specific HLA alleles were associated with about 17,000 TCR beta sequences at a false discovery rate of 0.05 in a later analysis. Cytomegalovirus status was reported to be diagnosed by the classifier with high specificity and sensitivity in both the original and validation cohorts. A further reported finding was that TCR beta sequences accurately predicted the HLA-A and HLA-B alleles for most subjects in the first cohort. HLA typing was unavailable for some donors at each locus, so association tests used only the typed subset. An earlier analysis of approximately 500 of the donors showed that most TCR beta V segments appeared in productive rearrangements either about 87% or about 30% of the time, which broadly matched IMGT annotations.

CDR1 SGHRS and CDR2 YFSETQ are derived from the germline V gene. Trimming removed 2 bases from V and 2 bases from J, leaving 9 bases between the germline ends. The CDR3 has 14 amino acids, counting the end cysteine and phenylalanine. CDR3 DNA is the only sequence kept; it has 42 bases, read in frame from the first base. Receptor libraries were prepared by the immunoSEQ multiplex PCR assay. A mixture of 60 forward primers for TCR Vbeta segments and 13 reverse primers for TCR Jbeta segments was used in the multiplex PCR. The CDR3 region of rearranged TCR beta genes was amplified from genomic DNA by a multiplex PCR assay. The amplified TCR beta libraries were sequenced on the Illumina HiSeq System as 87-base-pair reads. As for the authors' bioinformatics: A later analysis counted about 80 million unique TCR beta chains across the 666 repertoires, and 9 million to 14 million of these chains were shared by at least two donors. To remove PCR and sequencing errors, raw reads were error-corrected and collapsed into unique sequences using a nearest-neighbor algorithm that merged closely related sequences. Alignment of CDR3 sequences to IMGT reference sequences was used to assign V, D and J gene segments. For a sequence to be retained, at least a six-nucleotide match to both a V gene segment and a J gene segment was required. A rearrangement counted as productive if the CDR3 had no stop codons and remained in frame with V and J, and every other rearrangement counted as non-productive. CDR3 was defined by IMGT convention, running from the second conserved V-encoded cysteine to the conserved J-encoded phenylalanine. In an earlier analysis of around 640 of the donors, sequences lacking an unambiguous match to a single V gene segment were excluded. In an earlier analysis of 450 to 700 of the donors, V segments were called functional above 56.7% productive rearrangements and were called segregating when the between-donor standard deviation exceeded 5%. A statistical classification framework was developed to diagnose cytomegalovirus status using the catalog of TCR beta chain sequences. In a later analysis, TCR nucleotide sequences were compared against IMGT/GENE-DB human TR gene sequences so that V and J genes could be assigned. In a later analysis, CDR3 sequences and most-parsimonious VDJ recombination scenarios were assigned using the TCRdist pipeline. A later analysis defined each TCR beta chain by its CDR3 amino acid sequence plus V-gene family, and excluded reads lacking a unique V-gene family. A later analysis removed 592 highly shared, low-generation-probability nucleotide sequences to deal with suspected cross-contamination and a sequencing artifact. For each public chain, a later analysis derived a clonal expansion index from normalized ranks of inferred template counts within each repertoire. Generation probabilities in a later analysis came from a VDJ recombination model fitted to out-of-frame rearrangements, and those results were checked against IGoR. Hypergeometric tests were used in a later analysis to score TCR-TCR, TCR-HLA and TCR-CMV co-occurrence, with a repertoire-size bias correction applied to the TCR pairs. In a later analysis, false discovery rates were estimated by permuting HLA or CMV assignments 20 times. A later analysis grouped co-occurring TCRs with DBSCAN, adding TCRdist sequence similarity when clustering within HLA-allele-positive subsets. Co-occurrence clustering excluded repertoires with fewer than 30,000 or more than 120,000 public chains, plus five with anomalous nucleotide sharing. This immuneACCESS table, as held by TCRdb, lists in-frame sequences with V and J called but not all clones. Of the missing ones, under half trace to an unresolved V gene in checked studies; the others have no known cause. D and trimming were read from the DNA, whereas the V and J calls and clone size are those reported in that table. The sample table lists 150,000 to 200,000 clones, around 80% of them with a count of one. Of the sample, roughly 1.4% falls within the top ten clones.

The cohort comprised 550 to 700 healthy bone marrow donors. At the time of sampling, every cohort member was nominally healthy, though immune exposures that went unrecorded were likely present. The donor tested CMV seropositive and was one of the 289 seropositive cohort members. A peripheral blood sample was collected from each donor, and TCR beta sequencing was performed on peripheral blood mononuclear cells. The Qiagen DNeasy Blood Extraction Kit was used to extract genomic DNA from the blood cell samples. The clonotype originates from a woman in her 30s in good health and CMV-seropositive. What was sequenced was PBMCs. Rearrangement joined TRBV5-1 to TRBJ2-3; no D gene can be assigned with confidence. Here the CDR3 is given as CASSLASYTDTQYF. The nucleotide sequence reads TGCGCCAGCAGCTTAGCTTCCTACACAGATACGCAGTATTTT. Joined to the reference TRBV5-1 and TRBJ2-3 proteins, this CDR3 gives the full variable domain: KAGVTQTPRYLIKTRGQQVTLSCSPISGHRSVSWYQQTPGQGLQFLFEYFSETQRNKGNFPGRFSGRQFSNSRSEMNVSTLELGDSALYLCASSLASYTDTQYFGPGTRLTVL.